This T cell receptor (beta chain) was captured by sequencing in a study of T cell responses to AZD1222 COVID-19 vaccine. The repertoire was sequenced with immunoSEQ multiplex PCR; TCRdb's copy has only in-frame clones and lacks some. The sample includes about 110,000 clones, 75% to 90% of them seen just once. Study-wide results and limits: Baseline seropositivity characterized only six AZD1222 recipients. Clonal diversity was possibly underestimated; the donors were predominantly white British and more often female.

The CDR3 has 18 amino acids. Looked up from germline, CDR1 is SGHRS and CDR2 is YFSETQ. V lost 4 bases, J lost 2 bases, and 12 bases stayed unmatched. This clone was seen once. The target antigen is unknown. The receptor's source is an adult in good health. The chain links TRBV5-1 to TRBJ1-2, with 12 bases matching TRBD1. Sequences were derived from peripheral blood, sampled on day 0 of AZD1222 vaccination. CDR3 residues: CASSRGTGGAQRNYGYTF. The CDR3 bases are TGCGCCAGCAGCCGGGGGACAGGGGGCGCCCAAAGAAACTATGGCTACACCTTC.